The clone carrying this T cell receptor beta chain was recorded at least ten times. Its target is unknown. The time point is: patch test 1, 2 weeks after DPC sensitization. The sample's treatment: therapeutic diphenylcyclopropenone sensitization with weekly scalp DPC. Sample donors consisted of patients with alopecia, aged 18 to 70 years, who were suitable for DPC. The CDR3 sequence is 14 residues long. V was trimmed by 0 bases and J by 6 bases, leaving 8 bases between them. The data stem from a study of human T cells and chemical hapten exposure. At the level of the study: Patients got weekly scalp diphenylcyclopropenone doses over the roughly 24-week study. 0.01% DPC was applied to the upper back in patch tests, which were read at 6 days.

TCRdb re-called the RACE reads with MiXCR, one entry per CDR3 protein. Of about 120,000 distinct CDR3 sequences in the sample, 9% to 13% were seen once. Study observations and caveats: TCRs at high frequency, those above 1 in 1000, did not change with DPC sensitization.

Here the sequenced sample was whole blood, taken in connection with sensitization to the hapten diphenylcyclopropenone (DPC). The genes are TRBV12-3 or TRBV12-4 and TRBJ1-4; D not certain. The receptor's source is a woman aged 45-65 years with alopecia areata. Some clones in this sample may be carry-over from other donors' samples. CDR3 DNA sequence: TGTGCCAGCAGTTTAGCCCAACCGGATGAAAAACTGTTTTTT. This codes for CASSLAQPDEKLFF.